These T cell receptor beta chains were read from a single sample in a study of T-cell reconstitution after alpha-beta-depleted transplantation in children. TCRdb passed the PCR reads through MiXCR, listing each CDR3 protein once. The sample includes hundreds of thousands of distinct CDR3 sequences, 16% seen only once; the top ten take 0.9% to 1.2%. The input for sequencing was PBMCs from the stem cell graft donor, taken from the stem cell graft. The receptors derive from a human donor who donated a stem cell graft to a child with acute myeloid leukemia. Each CDR3 is given with its conserved first and last residue. D genes are given only for firm matches. Size tells how often a clone was seen (once, few, many) or the class of an expanded clone, and some rows leave it out.

v_gene,d_gene,j_gene,abundance,len,CDR3nt,CDR3aa
TRBV6-5,-,TRBJ1-1,many,15,TGTGCCAGCAGTTGGGGGGCCGGGATGAACACTGAAGCTTTCTTT,CASSWGAGMNTEAFF
TRBV7-2,TRBD1,TRBJ1-5,-,15,TGTGCCAGCAGCTTAACTTTACAGGGGAATCAGCCCCAGCATTTT,CASSLTLQGNQPQHF
TRBV4-2,-,TRBJ1-4,few,14,TGTGCCAGCAGCGACGGAGGGGTCTGGGAAAAACTGTTTTTT,CASSDGGVWEKLFF
TRBV12-3/TRBV12-4,-,TRBJ2-7,-,14,TGTGCCAGCAGTTTTACGGATGATTCCTACGAGCAGTACTTC,CASSFTDDSYEQYF
TRBV7-9,-,TRBJ1-1,few,15,TGTGCCAGCAGTCCCGAGAATGTTCCACACACTGAAGCTTTCTTT,CASSPENVPHTEAFF
TRBV20-1,-,TRBJ2-1,-,15,TGCAGTGCATTCGCGGGACAAGGTCCGATCAATGAGCAGTTCTTC,CSAFAGQGPINEQFF
TRBV12-3/TRBV12-4,-,TRBJ2-3,once,13,TGTGCCAGCGGCGGAGGGCAACCAGATACGCAGTATTTT,CASGGGQPDTQYF
TRBV29-1,-,TRBJ2-1,many,12,TGCAGCGTTGAGAGGCTTTTCGATGAGCAGTTCTTC,CSVERLFDEQFF
TRBV20-1,TRBD1,TRBJ2-3,many,16,TGCAGTGCTAGCCACAGGGGACGCCAGGGCACAGATACGCAGTATTTT,CSASHRGRQGTDTQYF
TRBV7-9,TRBD1,TRBJ2-1,many,14,TGTGCCAGCAGACCGGGACAGGGGCGCAATGAGCAGTTCTTC,CASRPGQGRNEQFF
TRBV6-2/TRBV6-3,TRBD1,TRBJ1-5,-,15,TGTGCCAGCAGTATTTACCGGGACAGGGACCTGCCCCAGCATTTT,CASSIYRDRDLPQHF
TRBV27,-,TRBJ2-2,many,14,TGTGCCAGCAGTTTTGGGCGAGGGTCCGGGGAGCTGTTTTTT,CASSFGRGSGELFF
TRBV4-3,-,TRBJ2-3,-,15,TGCGCCAGCAGCCAAGAACATCATGGGACTTATACGCAGTATTTT,CASSQEHHGTYTQYF
TRBV5-1,-,TRBJ2-1,many,14,TGCGCCAGCAGCGGAAACAGGATCTACAATGAGCAGTTCTTC,CASSGNRIYNEQFF
TRBV10-3,-,TRBJ2-2,many,16,TGTGCCATCAGTGATCGACAGCACAAAGGCACCGGGGAGCTGTTTTTT,CAISDRQHKGTGELFF
TRBV7-3,-,TRBJ2-7,-,13,TGTGCCAGCAGCCCATCCACAGGGAGGGAGCAGTACTTC,CASSPSTGREQYF
TRBV4-1,-,TRBJ2-1,-,18,TGCGCCAGCAGCCCGACCCAGTCCCGGGCCACCCGGGCGAATGAGCAGTTCTTC,CASSPTQSRATRANEQFF
TRBV20-1,TRBD1,TRBJ1-6,many,14,TGCAGTGCGGAGGGGGCCCCAAATAATTCACCCCTCCACTTT,CSAEGAPNNSPLHF
TRBV6-1,TRBD1,TRBJ1-6,many,16,TGTGCCAGCAGCCGTACAGGGGATTTCTATAATTCACCCCTCCACTTT,CASSRTGDFYNSPLHF
TRBV7-9,TRBD1,TRBJ1-6,-,17,TGTGCCAGCAGCTTAGGGACAGGGGAAGATCAAGGTTCACCCCTCCACTTT,CASSLGTGEDQGSPLHF
TRBV12-3/TRBV12-4,-,TRBJ2-4,-,12,TGTGCCAGCAAACAGGGACAAAACATTCAGTACTTC,CASKQGQNIQYF
TRBV20-1,TRBD1,TRBJ1-5,many,14,TGCAGTGCTAGGTCCGGGACAGCTAATCAGCCCCAGCATTTT,CSARSGTANQPQHF
TRBV29-1,TRBD1,TRBJ1-2,-,11,TGCAGCGTGACAGGGGACTATGGCTACACCTTC,CSVTGDYGYTF
TRBV20-1,-,TRBJ2-1,many,14,TGCAGTGCTACCCGGACGGACGCAAGGGGCGAGCAGTTCTTC,CSATRTDARGEQFF
TRBV5-4,TRBD1,TRBJ2-7,-,14,TGTGCCAGCAGCTTGGGACAGGGGGCCCACGAGCAGTACTTC,CASSLGQGAHEQYF
TRBV27,-,TRBJ1-4,-,16,TGTGCCAGCAGTCCTAGGCCCCCACGGGCTAATGAAAAACTGTTTTTT,CASSPRPPRANEKLFF
TRBV7-2,-,TRBJ2-7,few,13,TGTGCCAGCAGCTTTGAGCTTTCCTACGAGCAGTACTTC,CASSFELSYEQYF
TRBV4-2,-,TRBJ1-2,-,15,TGTGCCAGCAGCCAAGCGGACCGTGAGGAATATGGCTACACCTTC,CASSQADREEYGYTF
TRBV12-3/TRBV12-4,TRBD1,TRBJ2-7,-,15,TGTGCCAGCAGTTTCGGGACAGGGAGCTCCTACGAGCAGTACTTC,CASSFGTGSSYEQYF
TRBV6-1,-,TRBJ1-5,many,14,TGTGCCAGCGGTCGGACATTTAGCAATCAGCCCCAGCATTTT,CASGRTFSNQPQHF
TRBV20-1,-,TRBJ2-7,few,12,TGCAGTGCTAGAGGCGTCTCCTACGAGCAGTACTTC,CSARGVSYEQYF
TRBV7-2,-,TRBJ1-1,many,16,TGTGCCAGCAGCTTAAGAGGGCAGACCGGAGGGACTGAAGCTTTCTTT,CASSLRGQTGGTEAFF
TRBV12-3/TRBV12-4,-,TRBJ2-7,-,15,TGTGCCAGCAGTCTCTTCGGACAGGAGGGTTTCGAGCAGTACTTC,CASSLFGQEGFEQYF
TRBV7-2,-,TRBJ1-5,-,13,TGTGCCAGCAGCTTAAGCACCTATCAGCCCCAGCATTTT,CASSLSTYQPQHF
TRBV20-1,-,TRBJ1-1,many,13,TGCAGGGCAGCTCAGGGTGTGAACACTGAAGCTTTCTTT,CRAAQGVNTEAFF
TRBV12-3/TRBV12-4,-,TRBJ2-2,few,15,TGTGCCAGCAGTCCTCGGGACAAGAACACCGGGGAGCTGTTTTTT,CASSPRDKNTGELFF
TRBV6-2/TRBV6-3,TRBD2,TRBJ2-3,many,15,TGTGCCAGCAGTTACTCGGGACTATCCACAGATACGCAGTATTTT,CASSYSGLSTDTQYF
TRBV11-2,TRBD2,TRBJ2-7,-,18,TGTGCCAGCAGCTTGGGCGGGGGATGGCAGGTACTCTCCTACGAGCAGTACTTC,CASSLGGGWQVLSYEQYF
TRBV6-5,-,TRBJ1-2,many,14,TGTGCCAGCAGTTACGCCGGGCCCGTGGATGGCTACACCTTC,CASSYAGPVDGYTF
TRBV12-5,-,TRBJ2-7,few,13,TGTGCTAGTGGCCCAGGATTCTCCTACGAGCAGTACTTC,CASGPGFSYEQYF
TRBV7-9,-,TRBJ2-3,many,13,TGTGCCAGCAGCTTAGGGCCCGTGGATACGCAGTATTTT,CASSLGPVDTQYF
TRBV11-2,-,TRBJ2-7,few,18,TGTGCCAGCAGCTTATTGTCCGGGGCGGACCTGAGCTCCTACGAGCAGTACTTC,CASSLLSGADLSSYEQYF
TRBV28,TRBD2,TRBJ2-3,-,18,TGTGCCAGCAGTCCCCCACTAGCGGGGGGACATAGCACAGATACGCAGTATTTT,CASSPPLAGGHSTDTQYF